The 18 T cell receptor beta chains given below trace back to one sample, sequenced in a study of cytomegalovirus exposure and HLA in healthy donors. Profiled with immunoSEQ multiplex PCR; TCRdb holds only in-frame clones, not every one. Of 150,000 to 200,000 clones detected, 75% to 90% appear once; the ten largest clones hold 2% to 2.5%. The sample taken for sequencing was PBMCs. The origin of the receptors is a woman aged 18-29 years in good health and CMV-seronegative.

CDR3 nucleotide sequence: TGTGCCAGCAGCCTCGGGTCTTCTAGCTCCTACGAGCAGTACTTC. Translating gives CASSLGSSSSYEQYF. This chain uses TRBV7-6 with TRBJ2-7; D remains unclear. The CDR3 runs 15 residues. V lost 5 bases to trimming and J lost 0 bases, with 14 bases between them. Germline V gives CDR1 SGHVS, CDR2 FNYEAQ.

This clone has just a few counts. This chain uses TRBV10-2 with TRBJ1-5; 8 positions match TRBD1. The CDR3 is 16 amino acids. From germline, CDR1 is WSHSY and CDR2 SAAADI. V dropped 6 bases and J dropped 1; count of bases not matched to a gene: 8. The CDR3 nucleotides are TGCGCCAGCAGCCCTCAGGGGGCGCGCAGCAATCAGCCCCAGCATTTT. The encoded protein is CASSPQGARSNQPQHF.

The chain uses TRBV10-1 and TRBJ2-7; the match to TRBD2 covers 10 bases. V dropped 6 bases and J dropped 2; count of bases not matched to a gene: 4. CDR1 and CDR2 from the germline V gene are WNHNN and SYGVQD (reference sequence). This CDR3 region has 14 residues. In DNA, the CDR3 is TGCGCCAGCAGGGAGCGGGAGGGCCCCTACGAGCAGTACTTC. It yields the protein CASREREGPYEQYF.

The chain carries TRBV5-1 and TRBJ2-1, with TRBD1 as a possible D gene (6 bases). The V and J ends lost 3 bases and 10 bases respectively, with 14 bases between them. Germline-derived CDR1 and CDR2 are SGHRS and YFSETQ. The CDR3 totals 13 residues. CDR3 DNA sequence: TGCGCCAGCAGCTCCCTACAGGGCGAAGAGCAGTTCTTC. It encodes CASSSLQGEEQFF. Drawing the rest from reference TRBV5-1 and TRBJ2-1, the complete variable domain is KAGVTQTPRYLIKTRGQQVTLSCSPISGHRSVSWYQQTPGQGLQFLFEYFSETQRNKGNFPGRFSGRQFSNSRSEMNVSTLELGDSALYLCASSSLQGEEQFFGPGTRLTVL.

The chain has TRBV19 and TRBJ1-3; D remains ambiguous. V gave up 5 bases and J gave up 0 bases, with 20 bases separating them. Germline values: CDR1 LNHDA, CDR2 SQIVND (reference sequence). The CDR3 runs 18 residues. As DNA, the CDR3 is TGTGCCAGTAGTGCGGGCCCTTACGCACCGCACTCTGGAAACACCATATATTTT. Translated, it gives CASSAGPYAPHSGNTIYF.

The chain joins TRBV28 to TRBJ2-5; the match to TRBD2 covers 10 bases. The CDR3 has 15 residues. The germline V gene has CDR1 MDHEN and CDR2 SYDVKM. The V segment lost 4 bases and the J segment 3 bases; nucleotides outside the gene matches: 5. CDR3 in amino acids: CASSSPAGGKETQYF. In nucleotides, the CDR3 is TGTGCCAGCAGTTCCCCAGCGGGGGGGAAAGAGACCCAGTACTTC.

V and J are TRBV2 and TRBJ2-5; D is unclear. Deletions cut 3 bases from V and 2 bases from J, with 10 bases between. CDR1 and CDR2 (germline): SNHLY, FYNNEI. The CDR3 contains 14 residues. The CDR3 coding sequence is TGTGCCAGCAGTGACAGGCTTTTTCAAGAGACCCAGTACTTC. Its translation: CASSDRLFQETQYF.

This chain connects TRBV6-5 to TRBJ2-1; 8 bases are a match to TRBD2. This CDR3 has 12 residues. Germline assignment: CDR1 MNHEY and CDR2 SVGAGI. After removal of 8 bases from V and 9 bases from J, the junction contained 6 bases not matched to a gene. This CDR3 reads CASSGGHGEQFF. DNA of the CDR3: TGTGCCAGCTCGGGGGGGCATGGTGAGCAGTTCTTC.

The rearrangement joins TRBV27 to TRBJ2-7, with unresolved D. Germline CDR1 MNHEY, CDR2 SMNVEV (reference sequence). Trimming pared 5 bases from V and 0 bases from J, leaving 14 bases between. The CDR3 loop spans 15 amino acids. CDR3 nucleotides: TGTGCCAGCAGTCCCCAACAGATAAGCTCCTACGAGCAGTACTTC. Amino acids: CASSPQQISSYEQYF.

This rearrangement joins TRBV30 to TRBJ2-1; D is possibly TRBD2 (6 bases). V dropped 3 bases and J dropped 6 bases, with 12 bases sitting between them. This CDR3 contains 13 residues. Germline assignment: CDR1 GTSNPN and CDR2 SVGIG (reference sequence). CDR3 loop: CAWSGTSPNEQFF. The CDR3 region has the DNA TGTGCCTGGAGCGGTACTAGCCCCAATGAGCAGTTCTTC.

The CDR3 spells CASSGDSQETQYF. CDR3 nucleotide sequence: TGTGCCAGCAGTGGAGACAGCCAAGAGACCCAGTACTTC. The rearrangement joins TRBV2 to TRBJ2-5; tentatively, D is TRBD1 (5 bases). The V gene's germline CDR1 is SNHLY and CDR2 FYNNEI. With 4 bases removed from V and 1 base from J, the gap between germline ends came to 7 bases. The CDR3 consists of 13 residues.

The genes are TRBV19 and TRBJ1-5; D uncertain. With 5 bases removed from V and 8 bases from J, the gap between germline ends came to 16 bases. Germline assignment: CDR1 LNHDA and CDR2 SQIVND (reference sequence). This CDR3 contains 14 residues. The CDR3 region is CASSPFGPLKPQHF. In DNA form, the CDR3 reads TGTGCCAGTAGTCCATTTGGGCCGCTAAAGCCCCAGCATTTT.

The rearrangement links TRBV6-5 to TRBJ1-2; 12 bases are shared with TRBD1. The V segment lost 8 bases and the J segment 9 bases; nucleotides outside the gene matches: 13. In germline, CDR1 is MNHEY, CDR2 SVGAGI. The CDR3 is 15 residues long. The chain's CDR3 is CASRTAGTGGRRYTF. For the CDR3, the DNA is TGTGCCAGCCGTACCGCCGGGACAGGGGGCAGGCGCTACACCTTC.

This chain joins TRBV7-2 and TRBJ2-7, with TRBD1 identical over 10 bases. The V segment lost 5 bases and the J segment 3 bases; nucleotides outside the gene matches: 4. Germline lookup yields CDR1 SGHTA and CDR2 FQGNSA. This CDR3 has 14 residues. CDR3 sequence: CASSRDRGLYEQYF. CDR3 nucleotide sequence: TGTGCCAGCAGCCGGGACAGGGGACTCTACGAGCAGTACTTC.

The chain joins TRBV7-2 to TRBJ2-1; 12 bases agree with TRBD2. The V segment lost 5 bases and the J segment 0 bases; nucleotides outside the gene matches: 8. CDR3 size: 18 residues. Germline CDR1 SGHTA, CDR2 FQGNSA. Here the CDR3 DNA reads TGTGCCAGCAGCCCTGGACTAGCGGGGAGGCTCTCCTACAATGAGCAGTTCTTC. This translates into CASSPGLAGRLSYNEQFF. The full variable domain, completed using reference TRBV7-2 and TRBJ2-1, is GAGVSQSPSNKVTEKGKDVELRCDPISGHTALYWYRQSLGQGLEFLIYFQGNSAPDKSGLPSDRFSAERTGGSVSTLTIQRTQQEDSAVYLCASSPGLAGRLSYNEQFFGPGTRLTVL.

DNA for the CDR3: TGTGCCAGCTCACCACGGACAGGGGGCATTGACTATGGCTACACCTTC. Its protein is CASSPRTGGIDYGYTF. The chain recombines TRBV18 with TRBJ1-2; 11 bases are a match to TRBD1. CDR3 length: 16 amino acids. The germline CDR1 and CDR2 sequences are KGHSH and LQKENI. Germline trimming cut 1 base from V and 3 bases from J; bases unmatched to any gene: 4. Looking up the rest from reference TRBV18 and TRBJ1-2 gives the full variable domain: NAGVMQNPRHLVRRRGQEARLRCSPMKGHSHVYWYRQLPEEGLKFMVYLQKENIIDESGMPKERFSAEFPKEGPSILRIQQVVRGDSAAYFCASSPRTGGIDYGYTFGSGTRLTVV.

The J gene is TRBJ2-2, the V gene TRBV19, with D possibly being TRBD2 (5 bases). The CDR3 runs to 13 residues. Germline CDR1 and CDR2: LNHDA and SQIVND (reference sequence). Between the trimmed V and J ends, which lost 1 base and 6 bases, there was a span of 6 bases. CDR3 nucleotide sequence: TGTGCCAGTAGTATAGGGGAGTCCGGGGAGCTGTTTTTT. It yields the protein CASSIGESGELFF.

The chain combines TRBV5-1 with TRBJ2-1; 13 bases map to TRBD2. CDR3 length: 16 amino acids. The germline V gene has CDR1 SGHRS and CDR2 YFSETQ. The ends lost 3 bases at V and 4 bases at J; junction bases unmatched: 4. The CDR3 DNA reads as TGCGCCAGCAGCTCAACTAGCGGGGGGGTATACAATGAGCAGTTCTTC. This sequence encodes CASSSTSGGVYNEQFF.